The 11 T cell receptor beta chains below all came from one sample that was sequenced in a study of identical twins. A single record per CDR3 protein comes from TCRdb applying MiXCR to the 5' RACE reads. The repertoire holds 540,000 or so distinct CDR3 sequences, with around 22% as singletons. These data were also reused for a study on yellow fever vaccine responses in identical twins.

Sequences were obtained from CD4+ T cells sorted from blood. These receptors were taken from a woman younger than 30 in good health.

In its sample, this clonotype was seen a few times. This rearrangement joins TRBV12-5 to TRBJ2-7, with TRBD1 as a possible D gene (5 bases). This CDR3 comprises 13 residues. Germline CDR1 and CDR2: LGHNT and FRNRAP. V lost 8 bases, J lost 2 bases, and 13 bases lay in between. Here the CDR3 reads CASSARVTYEQYF. The CDR3 DNA sequence: TGTGCTAGTTCTGCCAGGGTAACCTACGAGCAGTACTTC.

This clonotype was recorded a few times. The chain couples TRBV7-3 to TRBJ2-1; D call uncertain. The germline V gene has CDR1 SGHTA and CDR2 FQGTGA. Trimming took 5 bases from V and 5 from J, leaving 7 bases between them. The CDR3 has 12 residues. CDR3 bases: TGTGCCAGCAGCCAGAGAGACAATGAGCAGTTCTTC. Translating it yields CASSQRDNEQFF.

This clonotype was picked up a small number of times. This chain uses TRBV28 with TRBJ2-4, with 8 bases identical to TRBD1. Germline V gene data show CDR1 as MDHEN and CDR2 as SYDVKM. This CDR3 region has 15 residues. J was trimmed by 4 bases and V by 4 bases; bases with no gene match: 6. The CDR3 DNA reads as TGTGCCAGCAGTTCCTCCGGGACAGGAAAAAACATTCAGTACTTC. The encoded protein is CASSSSGTGKNIQYF.

The chain couples TRBV12-3 or TRBV12-4 to TRBJ2-1, with 9 bases that match TRBD1. The CDR3 covers 16 residues. Trimming took 5 bases from V and 6 from J; bases not matched to a gene: 11. The CDR3 loop is CASSAPGTGPRNEQFF. The CDR3 coding sequence is TGTGCCAGCAGTGCGCCCGGGACAGGGCCTCGCAATGAGCAGTTCTTC.

This clonotype has just one count. The chain has TRBV5-1 and TRBJ2-7; D tentatively fits TRBD1 or TRBD2 (5 bases each). This CDR3 spans 13 amino acids. From germline, CDR1 is SGHRS and CDR2 YFSETQ. The V end was cut by 0 bases, the J end by 6 bases, with 10 bases between. The CDR3 here is CASSLAPGSEQYF. For the CDR3, the DNA is TGCGCCAGCAGCTTGGCCCCAGGGAGCGAGCAGTACTTC.

The chain couples TRBV5-5 to TRBJ2-7; D is uncertain. CDR1 is SGHKS, CDR2 YYEKEE, per germline (reference sequence). Trimming left V 0 bases short and J 3 bases short, with 7 bases between. The CDR3 has 13 residues. The CDR3: CASSLGLFYEQYV. The CDR3, as DNA: TGTGCCAGCAGCTTGGGACTTTTCTACGAGCAGTACGTC.

This clonotype has a handful of counts. V is TRBV12-3 or TRBV12-4 and J is TRBJ1-1, with D possibly TRBD1 on 5 matching bases. Trimming took off 2 bases at V and 0 bases at J, with 10 bases between the two ends. This CDR3 spans 15 amino acids. CDR3 sequence reads: CASSLTPTVNTEAFF. CDR3 DNA: TGTGCCAGCAGTTTAACCCCGACAGTGAACACTGAAGCTTTCTTT.

This rearrangement joins TRBV14 to TRBJ2-2; D gene ambiguous. The CDR3 is made up of 13 amino acids. V dropped 3 bases and J dropped 8 bases, with 10 bases sitting between them. Germline assignment: CDR1 SGHDN and CDR2 FVKESK. The CDR3: CASSQTTEGELFF. The CDR3 bases are TGTGCCAGCAGCCAGACCACCGAGGGGGAGCTGTTTTTT.

This clonotype was picked up a small number of times. This chain uses TRBV5-6 with TRBJ2-1; D assignment may be TRBD1 or TRBD2 (5 bases each). Per germline, CDR1 SGHDT and CDR2 YYEEEE. The CDR3 totals 13 residues. The V end lost 3 bases, the J end lost 7 bases, and 11 bases lay between the germline ends. CDR3 protein: CASSSGAVNEQFF. Written as DNA, the CDR3 is TGTGCCAGCAGCTCCGGGGCGGTGAATGAGCAGTTCTTC.

V is TRBV29-1 and J is TRBJ2-3; possible D gene TRBD1, 7 bases. From germline, CDR1 is SQVTM and CDR2 ANQGSEA. The CDR3 length is 14 residues. Trimming took off 7 bases at V and 0 bases at J, with 14 bases between the two ends. CDR3 bases: TGCAGCGCCGTGGGGGGACAGAGCACAGATACGCAGTATTTT. This encodes CSAVGGQSTDTQYF.

The chain couples TRBV12-3 or TRBV12-4 to TRBJ2-2, with 11 bases identical to TRBD2. Losses at the gene ends were 8 bases for V and 4 bases for J; bases not matched to a gene: 6. The CDR3 covers 15 residues. The CDR3 DNA follows: TGTGCCAGCCGGTCTAGCGGGAGGACCACCGGGGAGCTGTTTTTT. It specifies CASRSSGRTTGELFF.